A selection of T cell receptor beta chains follows, all from one sample in a study of identical twins. TCRdb processed the 5' RACE reads anew with MiXCR; each CDR3 protein has one entry. The sample carries about 920,000 distinct CDR3 sequences, 12% recorded once. The sample was also reused in another study, on yellow fever vaccine responses in identical twins.

Specimen: PBMCs. Every receptor here comes from a woman younger than 30 in good health. The CDR3 runs from the conserved cysteine through the conserved F or W. A D gene is named only where the DNA matches it firmly. Part of the rows lack a size; the others show once, few, many or a class for expanded clones.

J	size	D	V	CDR3	DNA
TRBJ2-1	.	TRBD2	TRBV5-1	CASSWGASGRSEQFF	TGCGCCAGCAGCTGGGGGGCTAGCGGGAGGTCTGAGCAGTTCTTC
TRBJ1-1	.	TRBD1	TRBV10-3	CATKDRGPSATEAFF	TGTGCCACAAAGGACAGGGGGCCGTCCGCCACTGAAGCTTTCTTT
TRBJ2-2	few	.	TRBV9	CASNRWTNSELFF	TGTGCCAGCAACCGATGGACTAACTCGGAGCTGTTTTTT
TRBJ2-7	few	TRBD1	TRBV10-3	CAITPGAGTGAYEQYF	TGTGCCATCACCCCGGGGGCCGGGACAGGCGCCTACGAGCAGTACTTC
TRBJ2-1	few	TRBD2	TRBV7-3	CASSLTAHYRAGGSYNEQFF	TGTGCCAGCAGCTTAACGGCCCACTACCGAGCGGGAGGGTCCTACAATGAGCAGTTCTTC
TRBJ1-2	.	TRBD1	TRBV7-8	CASSFDAGGGNGYTF	TGTGCCAGCAGCTTCGATGCAGGGGGCGGGAATGGCTACACCTTC
TRBJ1-3	.	.	TRBV28	CASTPSTISGNTIYF	TGTGCCAGCACCCCGAGTACAATCTCTGGAAACACCATATATTTT
TRBJ2-3	.	.	TRBV20-1	CSVEIGITDTQYF	TGCAGTGTCGAGATAGGTATCACAGATACGCAGTATTTT
TRBJ1-5	many	.	TRBV7-2	CASSFSTGNQPQHF	TGTGCCAGCAGCTTCTCGACAGGCAATCAGCCCCAGCATTTT
TRBJ1-1	few	.	TRBV28	CASSLEGVGAEAFF	TGTGCCAGCAGTTTAGAGGGGGTTGGTGCTGAAGCTTTCTTT
TRBJ2-2	many	.	TRBV10-3	CAIRESSWTGELFF	TGTGCCATCAGGGAATCTAGCTGGACCGGGGAGCTGTTTTTT
TRBJ2-7	.	TRBD1	TRBV7-9	CASSAGQDGYEQYF	TGTGCCAGCAGCGCGGGACAGGACGGCTACGAGCAGTACTTC
TRBJ2-1	few	TRBD2	TRBV9	CASSPGTSGFYNEQFF	TGTGCCAGCAGCCCCGGGACTAGCGGGTTTTACAATGAGCAGTTCTTC
TRBJ2-1	few	TRBD2	TRBV20-1	CSASSGIAGADEQFF	TGCAGTGCTAGTTCGGGGATAGCGGGAGCAGATGAGCAGTTCTTC
TRBJ2-1	many	TRBD2	TRBV9	CASSVDGLVYAEQFF	TGTGCCAGCAGCGTAGACGGACTAGTGTATGCTGAGCAGTTCTTC
TRBJ2-1	.	TRBD2	TRBV10-2	CASSERGRLAGDRALGYEQFF	TGCGCCAGCAGTGAGAGGGGTAGACTAGCGGGAGACAGGGCTCTGGGGTATGAGCAGTTCTTC
TRBJ1-6	.	.	TRBV12-3/TRBV12-4	CASSFSDSPLHF	TGTGCCAGCAGTTTTTCGGATTCACCCCTCCACTTT
TRBJ2-5	few	TRBD2	TRBV29-1	CSVGTSGIETQYF	TGCAGCGTTGGGACTAGCGGGATCGAGACCCAGTACTTC
TRBJ1-4	few	.	TRBV6-5	CASGYSAVVNEKLFF	TGTGCCAGCGGGTATTCGGCAGTAGTTAATGAAAAACTGTTTTTT
TRBJ2-3	.	.	TRBV29-1	CSGTPGACTDTQYF	TGCAGCGGTACACCGGGAGCCTGCACAGATACGCAGTATTTT
TRBJ2-5	.	TRBD2	TRBV20-1	CSARDLGLAGAREGETQYF	TGCAGTGCTAGAGATCTTGGACTAGCGGGAGCGCGGGAGGGAGAGACCCAGTACTTC
TRBJ2-1	.	TRBD2	TRBV10-3	CAISEVLAANEQFF	TGTGCCATCAGTGAGGTGCTAGCGGCTAATGAGCAGTTCTTC
TRBJ2-2	many	.	TRBV29-1	CSVVTGTPNTGELFF	TGCAGCGTTGTTACCGGGACACCTAACACCGGGGAGCTGTTTTTT
TRBJ2-6	few	TRBD1	TRBV27	CASSSTGTDSGANVLTF	TGTGCCAGCAGTTCGACAGGGACCGACTCTGGGGCCAACGTCCTGACTTTC
TRBJ2-7	.	.	TRBV25-1	CASSDRGPEYEQYF	TGTGCCAGCAGTGACAGGGGCCCTGAGTACGAGCAGTACTTC
TRBJ2-6	.	.	TRBV18	CASSPIPPANVLTF	TGTGCCAGCTCACCCATCCCTCCGGCCAACGTCCTGACTTTC